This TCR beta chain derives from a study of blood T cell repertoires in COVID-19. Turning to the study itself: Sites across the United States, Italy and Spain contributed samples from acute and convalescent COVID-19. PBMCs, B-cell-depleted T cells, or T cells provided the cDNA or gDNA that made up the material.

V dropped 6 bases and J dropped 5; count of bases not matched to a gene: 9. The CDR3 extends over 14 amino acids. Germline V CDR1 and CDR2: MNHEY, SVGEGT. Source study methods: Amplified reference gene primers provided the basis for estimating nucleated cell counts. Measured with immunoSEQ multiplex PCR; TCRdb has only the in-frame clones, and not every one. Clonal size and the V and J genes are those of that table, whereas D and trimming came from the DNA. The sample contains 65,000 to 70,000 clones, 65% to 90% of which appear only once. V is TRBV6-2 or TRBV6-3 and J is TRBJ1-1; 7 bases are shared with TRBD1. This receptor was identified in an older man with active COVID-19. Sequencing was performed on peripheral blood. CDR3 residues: CASSQAGGKTEAFF. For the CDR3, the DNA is TGTGCCAGCAGCCAGGCAGGGGGAAAAACTGAAGCTTTCTTT.